These 8 T cell receptor beta chains came from one sample sequenced in a study of early T cells in non-severe SARS-CoV-2 infection. MiXCR, applied by TCRdb to the 5' RACE reads, yields one record per CDR3 protein. The data show about 98,000 distinct CDR3 sequences, more than 9.5% seen once. Material for sequencing was whole blood. These receptors all stem from an adult who was a healthcare worker with PCR-confirmed SARS-CoV-2 infection or an uninfected control (not recorded which).

This clonotype was observed a handful of times. The chain recombines TRBV7-8 with TRBJ2-2; possibly TRBD2 for D (5 bases). This CDR3 comprises 18 residues. Germline CDR1 is SGHVS and CDR2 is FQNEAQ. The V gene lost 6 bases and the J gene lost 5 bases, with 25 bases spanning the gap. The CDR3, as DNA: TGTGCCAGCAGGCCGAGTCCATTCGTGGGAGCAGAAACCGGGGAGCTGTTTTTT. Amino acids: CASRPSPFVGAETGELFF. Full variable domain (remainder filled in from reference TRBV7-8 and TRBJ2-2): GAGVSQSPRYKVAKRGQDVALRCDPISGHVSLFWYQQALGQGPEFLTYFQNEAQLDKSGLPSDRFFAERPEGSVSTLKIQRTQQEDSAVYLCASRPSPFVGAETGELFFGEGSRLTVL.

Note on this clonotype: Germline and junction disagree at one end, which may indicate a read error. The CDR3 region is CVSSLSRNTEAFF. CDR3 nucleotide sequence: TGTGTCAGCAGCCTCAGTAGAAACACTGAAGCTTTCTTT. The genes are TRBV7-8 and TRBJ1-1; D unresolved. Germline V gene lookup returns CDR1 SGHVS and CDR2 FQNEAQ. The CDR3 loop spans 13 amino acids.

A remark on this clonotype: One end of the junction varies from germline; a read error may be responsible. The rearrangement uses TRBV6-4 and TRBJ1-2, with TRBD1 matching 7 bases. Germline values: CDR1 MRHNA, CDR2 SNTAGT. The CDR3 length is 14 residues. CDR3 coding DNA: TGTGCCAGCAGTAGGGACAGCAATAACTATGGCCACACCTTC. This translates into CASSRDSNNYGHTF.

This clonotype was counted only a few times. The chain recombines TRBV5-1 with TRBJ1-4, with D uncertain. This CDR3 has 14 amino acids. CDR1 is SGHRS and CDR2 is YFSETQ in the germline V gene. V shed 0 bases and J shed 5 bases, with 8 bases lying between them. CDR3 DNA sequence: TGCGCCAGCAGCTTGGGGCAGCCGAATGAAAAACTGTTTTTT. This gives the protein CASSLGQPNEKLFF. Using reference TRBV5-1 and TRBJ1-4 for the parts outside the CDR3, the full variable domain is KAGVTQTPRYLIKTRGQQVTLSCSPISGHRSVSWYQQTPGQGLQFLFEYFSETQRNKGNFPGRFSGRQFSNSRSEMNVSTLELGDSALYLCASSLGQPNEKLFFGSGTQLSVL.

The sample holds many counts of this clonotype. The chain uses TRBV5-1 and TRBJ2-5, with D perhaps given as TRBD1 or TRBD2 (6 bases each). Germline CDR1 and CDR2: SGHRS and YFSETQ. Trimming took off 4 bases at V and 4 bases at J, with 14 bases between the two ends. The length of the CDR3 is 14 residues. The CDR3 DNA sequence: TGCGCCAGCAGCGTCCTACAGGGAGGAGAGACCCAGTACTTC. The encoded protein is CASSVLQGGETQYF.

This clonotype has ten or more counts. The genes are TRBV20-1 and TRBJ2-5, with D perhaps being TRBD1 or TRBD2 (5 bases each). The CDR3 totals 14 residues. V shed 4 bases and J shed 3 bases, with 15 bases lying between them. Per germline, CDR1 DFQATT and CDR2 SNEGSKA (reference sequence). This CDR3 reads CSAKSPVGEETQYF. CDR3 bases: TGCAGTGCTAAGTCGCCGGTGGGGGAAGAGACCCAGTACTTC.

As regards this clonotype: A clone one base away is much larger, so this may be a read error. The chain combines TRBV28 with TRBJ1-2, with 8 bases that match TRBD1. J gave up 3 bases and V 5 bases, and 2 bases lay outside the gene matches. CDR3 length equals 13 residues. Germline CDR1 is MDHEN and CDR2 is SYDVKM. In DNA, the CDR3 is TGTGCCAGCAGTCCGACAGGGGACTATGGCTACACCTTC. Translated: CASSPTGDYGYTF.

This clonotype showed up many times. The genes are TRBV5-1 and TRBJ1-6; D is perhaps TRBD1 (6 bases). This CDR3 comprises 15 residues. The germline CDR1 and CDR2 sequences are SGHRS and YFSETQ. The V end was cut by 5 bases, the J end by 7 bases, with 16 bases between. The CDR3 here is CASRGSTGKNSPLHF. The CDR3 region has the DNA TGCGCCAGCAGGGGGTCTACAGGGAAAAATTCACCCCTCCACTTT.